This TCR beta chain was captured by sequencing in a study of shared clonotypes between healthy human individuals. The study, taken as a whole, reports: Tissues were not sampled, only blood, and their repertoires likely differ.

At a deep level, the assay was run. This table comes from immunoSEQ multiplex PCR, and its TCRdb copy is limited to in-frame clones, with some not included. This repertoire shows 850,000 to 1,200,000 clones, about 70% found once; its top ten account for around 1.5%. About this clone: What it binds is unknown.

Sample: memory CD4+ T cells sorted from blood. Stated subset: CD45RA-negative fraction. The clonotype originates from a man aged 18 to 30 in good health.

CDR3 region: CASREVGELFF. In nucleotides, the CDR3 is TGTGCCAGCAGGGAGGTCGGGGAGCTGTTTTTT. The rearrangement links TRBV6-1 to TRBJ2-2, with a possible D match to TRBD2 (5 bases). This CDR3 region has 11 residues. Per the germline V gene, CDR1 is MNHNS and CDR2 is SASEGT. V lost 6 bases and J 7 bases, leaving 6 bases between the germline ends.